One and the same sample provided the 18 T cell receptor beta chains below, sequenced in a study of CD8 T cells in Susac syndrome. Reverse transcription used 0.5 to 1 ug RNA and random hexamers. TCRdb ran MiXCR on the immunoSEQ multiplex PCR reads and lists one entry per CDR3 protein. In the table there are about 300,000 distinct CDR3 sequences, approximately 85% of which are singletons. Material for sequencing was CD8+ T cells from PBMCs. The receptors shown here come from a human donor with multiple sclerosis.

This chain connects TRBV15 to TRBJ2-1; 8 bases agree with TRBD1. In germline, CDR1 is LNHNV, CDR2 YYDKDF (reference sequence). CDR3 length equals 16 residues. V lost 3 bases to trimming and J lost 7 bases; unmatched junction nucleotides: 11. CDR3 amino acids: CATSSGETGVINEQFF. The CDR3 DNA sequence: TGTGCCACCAGCAGCGGCGAGACAGGGGTTATAAATGAGCAGTTCTTC.

The rearrangement uses TRBV7-6 and TRBJ2-1; 7 positions match TRBD2. Germline CDR1 reads SGHVS; CDR2 reads FNYEAQ. CDR3 length: 17 amino acids. The J segment lost 6 bases and the V segment lost 1 base, leaving 12 bases of the junction unmatched. DNA for the CDR3: TGTGCCAGCAGCTTAGAGCCTGCTAGCGGAGGCCCCAATGAGCAGTTCTTC. Translated: CASSLEPASGGPNEQFF. Drawing the rest from reference TRBV7-6 and TRBJ2-1, the complete variable domain is GAGVSQSPRYKVTKRGQDVALRCDPISGHVSLYWYRQALGQGPEFLTYFNYEAQQDKSGLPNDRFSAERPEGSISTLTIQRTEQRDSAMYRCASSLEPASGGPNEQFFGPGTRLTVL.

The V and J genes are TRBV11-2 and TRBJ2-3; D possibly matches TRBD1 or TRBD2 (6 bases each). The CDR3 extends over 15 amino acids. Germline V gene data show CDR1 as SGHAT and CDR2 as FQNNGV. Trimming left V 4 bases short and J 5 bases short, with 16 bases between. The CDR3 DNA follows: TGTGCCAGCAGCTCAGTTAGCGGAGGGGGAGATACGCAGTATTTT. As protein: CASSSVSGGGDTQYF.

This clonotype showed up just a few times. The gene calls are TRBV13 and TRBJ1-2, with D uncertain. V lost 8 bases and J lost 8, with 15 bases in between. CDR3 length: 12 amino acids. CDR1 is PRHDT and CDR2 is FYEKMQ in the germline V gene (reference sequence). CDR3 nucleotides: TGTGCCAGCCTTGACACCCGCAGGGGCTACACCTTC. This sequence encodes CASLDTRRGYTF.

The CDR3 bases are TGTGCCAGCAGCTTGGTGGTTGAGGATTGGGAGACCCAGTACTTC. Translating gives CASSLVVEDWETQYF. V gene TRBV5-5 combines with J gene TRBJ2-5; D unclear. CDR1 SGHKS and CDR2 YYEKEE come from the germline V gene (reference sequence). The CDR3 is 15 residues long. Trimming removed 0 bases from V and 5 bases from J, with 14 bases in between.

The chain combines TRBV29-1 with TRBJ2-3; 8 bases agree with TRBD1. V gave up 2 bases and J gave up 4 bases; unmatched junction bases: 14. This CDR3 is built from 17 residues. CDR1 SQVTM and CDR2 ANQGSEA come from the germline V gene. The CDR3 region is CSVEQGARGRGADTQYF. CDR3 nucleotides: TGCAGCGTTGAACAGGGTGCCAGGGGGCGCGGAGCAGATACGCAGTATTTT.

This chain joins TRBV10-3 and TRBJ2-1, with 8 bases identical to TRBD2. The CDR3 runs 20 residues. Trimming removed 0 bases from V and 7 bases from J; junction bases left unmatched: 20. Germline V CDR1 and CDR2: ENHRY, SYGVKD. CDR3 DNA sequence: TGTGCCATCAGTGAGTCGATTATTACTAGCGGTTTCCTCCCCCGGAATGAGCAGTTCTTC. This sequence encodes CAISESIITSGFLPRNEQFF.

This chain links TRBV6-2 or TRBV6-3 with TRBJ2-7; D is perhaps TRBD2 (5 bases). The CDR3 runs 15 residues. Trimming took off 2 bases at V and 1 base at J, with 12 bases between the two ends. Germline V gene lookup returns CDR1 MNHEY and CDR2 SVGEGT. The CDR3 coding sequence is TGTGCCAGCAGTTACACCAGCGGCTATTCCTACGAGCAGTACTTC. Amino acids: CASSYTSGYSYEQYF.

The chain joins TRBV19 to TRBJ2-7; TRBD1 matches at 10 bases. With V trimmed by 3 bases and J by 3 bases, 2 bases remained unmatched. Germline V gene data show CDR1 as LNHDA and CDR2 as SQIVND (reference sequence). The CDR3 contains 14 residues. Written as DNA, the CDR3 is TGTGCCAGTAGTATTGGGACAGGGGACTACGAGCAGTACTTC. Amino acid sequence: CASSIGTGDYEQYF.

The sample holds a few counts of this clonotype. J is TRBJ2-7 and V is TRBV6-1; the match to TRBD1 covers 7 bases. The CDR3 consists of 13 residues. Germline assignment: CDR1 MNHNS and CDR2 SASEGT. Losses at the gene ends were 4 bases for V and 2 bases for J; bases not matched to a gene: 2. Written as DNA, the CDR3 is TGTGCCAGCAGTGCAGACAGGGCCTACGAGCAGTACTTC. Residues: CASSADRAYEQYF.

V usage is TRBV12-3 or TRBV12-4 and J usage is TRBJ2-1; D remains ambiguous. V was clipped by 3 bases and J by 7 bases, with 10 bases between them. The CDR3 totals 13 residues. CDR3 in DNA: TGTGCCAGCAGTTTCATGGAACGTAATGAGCAGTTCTTC. This translates into CASSFMERNEQFF.

This chain joins TRBV19 and TRBJ1-1; D is unclear. CDR1 is LNHDA and CDR2 is SQIVND in the germline V gene (reference sequence). V was clipped by 4 bases and J by 6 bases, with 12 bases between them. CDR3 size: 13 residues. CDR3 sequence: CASSTAPRAEAFF. DNA for the CDR3: TGTGCCAGTAGTACCGCCCCAAGGGCTGAAGCTTTCTTT.

CDR3 nucleotides: TGTGCCAGCACCCCCGGGACTAGCGGAACTTACAATGAGCAGTTCTTC. As protein: CASTPGTSGTYNEQFF. The chain combines TRBV27 with TRBJ2-1, with 11 bases matching TRBD2. Germline V gene data show CDR1 as MNHEY and CDR2 as SMNVEV (reference sequence). The CDR3 extends over 16 amino acids. J gave up 4 bases and V 7 bases, and 9 bases lay outside the gene matches.

V usage is TRBV7-2 and J usage is TRBJ2-7, with 8 bases matching TRBD2. CDR1 is SGHTA, CDR2 FQGNSA, per germline. V gave up 6 bases and J gave up 2 bases; unmatched junction bases: 6. This CDR3 spans 14 amino acids. This chain's CDR3 is CASSFSGDAYEQYF. The DNA of the CDR3 is TGTGCCAGCAGTTTTAGCGGGGATGCCTACGAGCAGTACTTC.

The genes are TRBV28 and TRBJ2-5; 11 bases align to TRBD2. Germline V gene sequence: CDR1 MDHEN, CDR2 SYDVKM. The CDR3 sequence is 18 residues long. The J segment lost 4 bases and the V segment lost 0 bases, leaving 10 bases of the junction unmatched. The CDR3 DNA is TGTGCCAGCAGTTTATGGCCAGGGCTAGCGGGAGGCAGAGAGACCCAGTACTTC. As protein: CASSLWPGLAGGRETQYF.

The chain links TRBV12-3 or TRBV12-4 to TRBJ2-1, with 10 bases matching TRBD1. With V trimmed by 6 bases and J by 5 bases, 7 bases remained unmatched. The CDR3 contains 15 residues. This CDR3 is CASRTGTGVNNEQFF. CDR3 coding DNA: TGTGCCAGCAGGACCGGGACAGGGGTCAACAATGAGCAGTTCTTC.

This sequence joins TRBV29-1 and TRBJ2-7, with 8 bases lining up with TRBD1. CDR3 size: 14 residues. The ends lost 5 bases at V and 2 bases at J; junction bases unmatched: 8. Germline CDR1 reads SQVTM; CDR2 reads ANQGSEA. The CDR3 DNA reads as TGCAGCGTTAAACAGGGGGAAGTGACCTACGAGCAGTACTTC. Translation gives CSVKQGEVTYEQYF.

The sample holds a few counts of this clonotype. This chain links TRBV19 with TRBJ2-3; TRBD2 matches 11 bases. Losses at the gene ends were 3 bases for V and 0 bases for J; bases not matched to a gene: 2. Per the germline V gene, CDR1 is LNHDA and CDR2 is SQIVND (reference sequence). The CDR3 loop spans 16 amino acids. As DNA, the CDR3 is TGTGCCAGTAGTATTCGGACTAGCGGGAGCACAGATACGCAGTATTTT. Translated: CASSIRTSGSTDTQYF. The whole variable domain, filled in from reference TRBV19 and TRBJ2-3, reads DGGITQSPKYLFRKEGQNVTLSCEQNLNHDAMYWYRQDPGQGLRLIYYSQIVNDFQKGDIAEGYSVSREKKESFPLTVTSAQKNPTAFYLCASSIRTSGSTDTQYFGPGTRLTVL.